A selection of T cell receptor beta chains follows, all from one sample in a study of blood T cell repertoires in COVID-19. Data came from immunoSEQ multiplex PCR; TCRdb stores just in-frame clones and leaves some out. The table includes about 71,000 clones, roughly 87% detected once. Sequencing was carried out using peripheral blood. These receptors were collected from a woman over 75 with acute or convalescent COVID-19. The CDR3 runs from the conserved cysteine through the conserved F or W. Each record gives: V gene, D gene, clone size, J gene, CDR3 protein, CDR3 DNA. The D gene is left open where the match is weak. Not all rows give a size; the values are once, few, many and, for expanded clones, a class.

TRBV5-4	TRBD1	-	TRBJ2-7	CASRALGGRHREQYF	TGTGCCAGCAGAGCTCTAGGGGGCCGGCATCGCGAGCAGTACTTC
TRBV7-8	TRBD1	-	TRBJ2-5	CASSLNSGTGKGGETQYF	TGTGCCAGCAGCTTAAACTCCGGGACAGGGAAGGGTGGAGAGACCCAGTACTTC
TRBV7-9	-	-	TRBJ2-6	CASSPHAGSGANVLTF	TGTGCCAGCAGCCCACACGCCGGGTCCGGGGCCAACGTCCTGACTTTC
TRBV28	-	-	TRBJ1-6	CASSSGVSPLHF	TGTGCCAGCAGCTCAGGGGTTTCACCCCTCCACTTT
TRBV9	-	-	TRBJ2-7	CASSGGHRGEQYF	TGTGCCAGCAGCGGCGGGCATCGGGGGGAGCAGTACTTC
TRBV6-4	TRBD2	once	TRBJ2-1	CASRPTSGRASEQFF	TGTGCCAGCAGGCCGACTAGCGGGAGGGCCAGTGAGCAGTTCTTC
TRBV19	-	-	TRBJ2-7	CASSIEIRSYEQYF	TGTGCCAGTAGTATCGAGATACGATCCTACGAGCAGTACTTC
TRBV6-1	TRBD2	-	TRBJ2-1	CASSPLGRATNEQFF	TGTGCCAGCAGTCCTCTGGGGAGGGCCACGAATGAGCAGTTCTTC
TRBV5-4	-	few	TRBJ1-3	CASSLGRGGGNTIYF	TGTGCCAGCAGCTTGGGCCGCGGTGGTGGTAACACCATATATTTT
TRBV30	-	-	TRBJ1-1	CAWSVLQGITEAFF	TGTGCCTGGAGTGTACTCCAGGGGATTACTGAAGCTTTCTTT
TRBV18	TRBD1	-	TRBJ1-5	CASSPSGQGAGQPQHF	TGTGCCAGCTCACCCTCCGGACAGGGGGCTGGTCAGCCCCAGCATTTT
TRBV6-5	TRBD2	-	TRBJ2-1	CASRPGTRNDNEQFF	TGTGCCAGCAGACCCGGGACTAGGAACGACAATGAGCAGTTCTTC
TRBV5-1	-	-	TRBJ2-3	CASSLVSRSTDTQYF	TGCGCCAGCAGCTTGGTATCCAGGAGCACAGATACGCAGTATTTT
TRBV18	-	few	TRBJ1-5	CASSPELFSNQPQHF	TGTGCCAGCTCACCAGAGCTCTTTAGCAATCAGCCCCAGCATTTT
TRBV11-2	-	-	TRBJ1-4	CAGRSGANEKLFF	TGTGCCGGAAGATCAGGGGCCAATGAAAAACTGTTTTTT
TRBV5-1	TRBD2	-	TRBJ2-1	CASSRPSGSAYNEQFF	TGCGCCAGCAGCCGCCCTAGCGGGAGTGCCTACAATGAGCAGTTCTTC
TRBV5-4	-	-	TRBJ2-7	CASSDRRGSAYEQYF	TGTGCCAGCAGTGACCGCCGCGGGTCCGCCTACGAGCAGTACTTC
TRBV28	-	-	TRBJ2-1	CASSWGQGSNEQFF	TGTGCCAGCAGTTGGGGGCAGGGTTCCAATGAGCAGTTCTTC
TRBV5-4	TRBD2	-	TRBJ2-7	CASSLGGSGRPQYF	TGTGCCAGCAGCTTGGGGGGTAGCGGGAGGCCCCAGTACTTC
TRBV7-8	-	-	TRBJ1-3	CASSWGVGVAGNTIYF	TGTGCCAGCAGCTGGGGGGTCGGGGTGGCGGGAAACACCATATATTTT
TRBV15	TRBD2	-	TRBJ2-1	CATSRDPGLAGVEQFF	TGTGCCACCAGCAGAGATCCAGGACTAGCGGGAGTTGAGCAGTTCTTC
TRBV4-1	-	few	TRBJ2-2	CASSQDHSLNTGELFF	TGCGCCAGCAGCCAAGATCATAGCCTAAACACCGGGGAGCTGTTTTTT
TRBV4-1	TRBD1	-	TRBJ1-1	CASSQLTGANAFF	TGCGCCAGCAGCCAATTAACAGGGGCGAATGCTTTCTTT
TRBV6-5	TRBD1	once	TRBJ1-1	CASSYGQGSTEAFF	TGTGCCAGCAGTTACGGACAGGGGAGCACTGAAGCTTTCTTT
TRBV5-1	TRBD1	-	TRBJ1-4	CASGQGQFNEKLFF	TGCGCCAGCGGCCAGGGACAGTTTAATGAAAAACTGTTTTTT
TRBV7-2	-	few	TRBJ1-5	CASSTGDIVHQPQHF	TGTGCCAGCAGCACGGGAGATATAGTGCATCAGCCCCAGCATTTT
TRBV18	-	-	TRBJ1-3	CASSPGTGSSGNTIYF	TGTGCCAGCTCACCGGGAACAGGGAGCTCTGGAAACACCATATATTTT
TRBV7-9	-	-	TRBJ1-4	CASTPLRATNEKLFF	TGTGCCAGCACCCCTTTAAGAGCAACTAATGAAAAACTGTTTTTT
TRBV5-1	TRBD1	-	TRBJ1-1	CASSLNNPDRDTEAFF	TGCGCCAGCAGCCTCAACAATCCAGACAGGGACACTGAAGCTTTCTTT
TRBV28	-	-	TRBJ2-7	CASSFPGTPGLTSYEQYF	TGTGCCAGCAGTTTTCCCGGGACGCCGGGACTTACATCCTACGAGCAGTACTTC
TRBV7-2	-	-	TRBJ2-7	CASSLSPLLTYEQYF	TGTGCCAGCAGCTTATCTCCCCTCCTGACTTACGAGCAGTACTTC
TRBV27	-	-	TRBJ1-5	CASSLFINQPQHF	TGTGCCAGCAGTTTATTCATCAATCAGCCCCAGCATTTT
TRBV7-9	TRBD1	-	TRBJ2-7	CASSPVTGQPIGQYF	TGTGCCAGCAGCCCCGTCACGGGACAGCCGATAGGGCAGTACTTC
TRBV19	TRBD2	-	TRBJ2-7	CASSIGASGALRSYEQYF	TGTGCCAGTAGTATAGGTGCTAGCGGGGCCCTCCGCTCCTACGAGCAGTACTTC
TRBV19	TRBD2	-	TRBJ2-7	CASSLAGVPYEQYF	TGTGCCAGTAGTCTAGCGGGGGTCCCCTACGAGCAGTACTTC
TRBV5-1	-	-	TRBJ2-7	CASSLAAGYEQYF	TGCGCCAGCAGCTTGGCCGCAGGCTACGAGCAGTACTTC
TRBV2	-	-	TRBJ1-1	CASSERVSNTEAFF	TGTGCCAGCAGTGAACGGGTTTCGAACACTGAAGCTTTCTTT
TRBV7-9	TRBD1	-	TRBJ2-1	CASSLGSQGEQFF	TGTGCCAGCAGCTTAGGGTCACAGGGGGAGCAGTTCTTC
TRBV19	-	-	TRBJ1-5	CASSIGPRPGGSNQPQHF	TGTGCCAGTAGTATCGGCCCCCGCCCGGGGGGCAGCAATCAGCCCCAGCATTTT
TRBV14	TRBD1	few	TRBJ2-3	CASSPQGAVRTDTQYF	TGTGCCAGCAGCCCACAGGGGGCAGTTAGGACAGATACGCAGTATTTT
TRBV7-9	TRBD2	-	TRBJ2-2	CASSLGLAATGELFF	TGTGCCAGCAGCTTAGGGCTAGCGGCCACCGGGGAGCTGTTTTTT
TRBV18	-	-	TRBJ2-7	CASSPRVRFYEQYF	TGTGCCAGCTCACCCAGGGTTAGGTTCTACGAGCAGTACTTC
TRBV19	-	-	TRBJ2-3	CASSMQGGTDTQYF	TGTGCCAGTAGTATGCAAGGGGGCACAGATACGCAGTATTTT
TRBV18	TRBD1	-	TRBJ1-2	CASSIGTGHSTGYTF	TGTGCCAGCTCCATCGGGACAGGGCACTCCACTGGCTACACCTTC
TRBV27	TRBD1	-	TRBJ1-3	CASADRGGNTIYF	TGTGCCAGCGCCGACAGGGGTGGAAACACCATATATTTT
TRBV7-9	TRBD1	-	TRBJ2-7	CASSLVDRGQSYEQYF	TGTGCCAGCAGCTTAGTGGACAGGGGGCAATCCTACGAGCAGTACTTC
TRBV10-1	TRBD1	once	TRBJ2-7	CASSPVPGQGYEQYF	TGCGCCAGCAGCCCAGTCCCGGGACAGGGATACGAGCAGTACTTC
TRBV5-1	-	-	TRBJ1-2	CASSLADSYGYTF	TGCGCCAGCAGCTTGGCGGACAGTTATGGCTACACCTTC
TRBV10-2	-	-	TRBJ2-3	CASSVRGADTQYF	TGCGCCTCCAGCGTTCGGGGTGCGGATACGCAGTATTTT
TRBV4-3	TRBD2	-	TRBJ2-1	CASSQAERGAGEQFF	TGCGCCAGCAGCCAGGCGGAGCGGGGGGCTGGGGAGCAGTTCTTC